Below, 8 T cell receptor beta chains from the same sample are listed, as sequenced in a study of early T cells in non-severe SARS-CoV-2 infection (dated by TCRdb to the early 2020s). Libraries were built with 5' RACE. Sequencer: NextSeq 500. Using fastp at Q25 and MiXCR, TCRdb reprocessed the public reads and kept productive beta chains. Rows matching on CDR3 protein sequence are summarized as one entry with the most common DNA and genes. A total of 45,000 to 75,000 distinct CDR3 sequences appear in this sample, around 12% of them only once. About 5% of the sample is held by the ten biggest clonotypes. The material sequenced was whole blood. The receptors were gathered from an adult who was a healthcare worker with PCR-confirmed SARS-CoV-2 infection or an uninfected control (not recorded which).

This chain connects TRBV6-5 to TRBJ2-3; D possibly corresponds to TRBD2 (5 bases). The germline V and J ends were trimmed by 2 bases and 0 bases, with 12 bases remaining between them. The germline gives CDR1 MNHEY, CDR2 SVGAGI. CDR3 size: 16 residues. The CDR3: CASSYRNRLSTDTQYF. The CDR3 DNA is TGTGCCAGCAGTTACCGTAACCGACTAAGCACAGATACGCAGTATTTT.

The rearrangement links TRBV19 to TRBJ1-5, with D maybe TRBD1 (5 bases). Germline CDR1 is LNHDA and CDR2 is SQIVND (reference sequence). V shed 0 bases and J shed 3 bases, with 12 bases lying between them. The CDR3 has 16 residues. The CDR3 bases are TGTGCCAGTAGTATAGATACGGGGGGAATCAATCAGCCCCAGCATTTT. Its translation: CASSIDTGGINQPQHF. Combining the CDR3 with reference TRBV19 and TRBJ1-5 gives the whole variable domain DGGITQSPKYLFRKEGQNVTLSCEQNLNHDAMYWYRQDPGQGLRLIYYSQIVNDFQKGDIAEGYSVSREKKESFPLTVTSAQKNPTAFYLCASSIDTGGINQPQHFGDGTRLSIL.

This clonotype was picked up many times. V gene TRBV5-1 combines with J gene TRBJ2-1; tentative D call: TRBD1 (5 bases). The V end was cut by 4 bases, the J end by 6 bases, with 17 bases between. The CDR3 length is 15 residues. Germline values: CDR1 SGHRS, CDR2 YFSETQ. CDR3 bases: TGCGCCAGCAGCCCGGGCCTTCTTGGGGCCAATGAGCAGTTCTTC. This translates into CASSPGLLGANEQFF.

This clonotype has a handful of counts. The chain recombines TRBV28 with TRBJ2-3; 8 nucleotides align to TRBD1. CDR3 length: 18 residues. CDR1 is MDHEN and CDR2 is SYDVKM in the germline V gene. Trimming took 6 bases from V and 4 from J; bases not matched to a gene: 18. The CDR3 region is CASRSRTGTGQGADTQYF. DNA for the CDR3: TGTGCCAGCAGATCTAGAACAGGGACAGGCCAAGGTGCAGATACGCAGTATTTT.

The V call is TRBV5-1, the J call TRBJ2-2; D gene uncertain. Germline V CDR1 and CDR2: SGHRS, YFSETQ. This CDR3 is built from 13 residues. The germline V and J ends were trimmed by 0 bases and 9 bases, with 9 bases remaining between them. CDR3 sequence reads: CASSLDFQRELFF. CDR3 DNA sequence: TGCGCCAGCAGCTTGGACTTCCAGCGGGAGCTGTTTTTT.

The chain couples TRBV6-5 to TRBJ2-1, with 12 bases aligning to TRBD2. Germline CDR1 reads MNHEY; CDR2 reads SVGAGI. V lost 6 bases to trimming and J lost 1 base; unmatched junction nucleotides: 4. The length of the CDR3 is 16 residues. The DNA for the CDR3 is TGTGCCAGCAGAAGACTAGCGGGAGTGTCCTACAATGAGCAGTTCTTC. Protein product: CASRRLAGVSYNEQFF.

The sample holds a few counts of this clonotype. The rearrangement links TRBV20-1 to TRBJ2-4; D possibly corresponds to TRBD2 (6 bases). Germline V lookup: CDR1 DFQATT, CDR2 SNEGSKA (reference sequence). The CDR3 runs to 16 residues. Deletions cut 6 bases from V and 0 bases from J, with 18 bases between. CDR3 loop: CSARSLEGLAKNIQYF. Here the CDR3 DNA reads TGCAGTGCAAGGTCGTTGGAGGGCCTAGCCAAAAACATTCAGTACTTC.

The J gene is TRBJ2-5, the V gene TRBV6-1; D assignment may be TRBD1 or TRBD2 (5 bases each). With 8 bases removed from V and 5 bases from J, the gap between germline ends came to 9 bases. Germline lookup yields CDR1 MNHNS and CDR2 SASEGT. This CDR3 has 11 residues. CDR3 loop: CASGGDETQYF. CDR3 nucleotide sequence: TGTGCCAGCGGGGGTGACGAGACCCAGTACTTC.